This T cell receptor (beta chain) was retrieved from a study of T cell changes during pregnancy in multiple sclerosis. Method: immunoSEQ multiplex PCR; TCRdb's copy keeps in-frame clones and lacks some. Of about 100,000 clones in the sample, approximately 90% were seen once. This clone was observed a single time. The source of this sequence is a female donor with multiple sclerosis, enrolled in a pregnancy study. The sample here was peripheral blood, taken after pregnancy.

This CDR3 reads CASSLEVLAGGDTQYF. The CDR3 DNA is TGTGCCAGCAGCTTAGAGGTCCTAGCGGGGGGAGATACGCAGTATTTT. The chain has TRBV7-8 and TRBJ2-3; 11 bases map to TRBD2. The CDR3 totals 16 residues. CDR1 SGHVS and CDR2 FQNEAQ come from the germline V gene. J gave up 5 bases and V 1 base, and 5 bases lay outside the gene matches.